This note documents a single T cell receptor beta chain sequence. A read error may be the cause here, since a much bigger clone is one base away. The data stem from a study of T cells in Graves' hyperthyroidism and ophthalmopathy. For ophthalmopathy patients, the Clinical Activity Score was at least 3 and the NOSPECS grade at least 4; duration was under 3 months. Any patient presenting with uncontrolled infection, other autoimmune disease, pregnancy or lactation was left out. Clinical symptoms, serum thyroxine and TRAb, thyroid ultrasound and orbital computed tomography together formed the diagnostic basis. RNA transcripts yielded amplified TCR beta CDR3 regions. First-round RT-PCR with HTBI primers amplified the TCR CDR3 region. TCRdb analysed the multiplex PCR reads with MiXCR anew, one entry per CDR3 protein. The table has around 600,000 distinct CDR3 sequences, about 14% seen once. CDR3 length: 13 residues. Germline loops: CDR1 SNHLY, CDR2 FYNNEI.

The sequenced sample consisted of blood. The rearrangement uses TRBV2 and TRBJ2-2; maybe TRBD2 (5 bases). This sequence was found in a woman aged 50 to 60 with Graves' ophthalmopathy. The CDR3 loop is CASSESATGELLF. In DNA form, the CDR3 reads TGTGCCAGCAGTGAATCGGCTACCGGGGAGCTGCTTTTT.